This TCR beta chain is from a study of technical replicates of blood from a few donors (dated by TCRdb to 2017 to 2019). This clone appeared once. Its cognate antigen has yet to be identified. Base-call qualities are not available, and no considerably larger clone is one nucleotide away. The CDR3 spans 15 residues, from the cysteine through the phenylalanine. The CDR3 DNA has 45 bases and is translated from base 1. The germline V gene supplies CDR1 SGHRS and CDR2 YFSETQ. For this chain, trimming is 5 bases at the V end and 4 bases at the J end, and the number of junction bases without a gene match is 8. The library was produced with the immunoSEQ multiplex PCR assay. TCRdb retrieved this table from immuneACCESS and kept in-frame rearrangements only. Not all clones are present; in checked studies, unresolved V genes account for under half, and no reason is known for the remainder. In all, the sample holds approximately 100,000 clones, and under 97% of those were seen once. Together, the top ten hold over 0.2% of the sample.

The receptor comes from a human donor in good health. The receptor chain draws on TRBV5-1 and TRBJ2-1; 8 nucleotides in the junction match TRBD2. The sequenced material came from T cells isolated from PBMCs. The CDR3 in this case is CASRREARAYNEQFF. The DNA sequence follows: TGCGCCAGCAGGCGGGAGGCGCGGGCTTACAATGAGCAGTTCTTC.